This T cell receptor (beta chain) was sequenced in a study of T cell repertoires in cytomegalovirus infection. Across the whole study: CMV infection plus the matching HLA type was flagged by public TCR beta signatures.

A single record per CDR3 protein comes from TCRdb applying MiXCR to the reads. Of over 45,000 distinct CDR3 sequences in the sample, 20% are singletons; the top ten hold approximately 25%. Comment on this clonotype: The target antigen is unknown.

The sequencing here drew on CD8+ T cells from cultured PBMCs, taken from culture after CMV antigen stimulation. The sequence was collected from a human donor in good health (CMV status not recorded). Some clones in this sample may be carry-over from other donors' samples.

The chain's CDR3 is CASSDAGGRDTQYF. DNA of the CDR3: TGTGCCAGCAGTGACGCGGGAGGTCGAGATACGCAGTATTTT. This chain uses TRBV2 with TRBJ2-3, with 8 bases lining up with TRBD2. In germline, CDR1 is SNHLY, CDR2 FYNNEI. V trimming: 3 bases; J trimming: 5 bases; junction bases outside the gene matches: 4. This CDR3 comprises 14 residues.